These 10 T cell receptor beta chains were sequenced from one sample in a study of shared clonotypes between healthy human individuals. Clones were sequenced by immunoSEQ multiplex PCR, and TCRdb holds only the in-frame ones, with some missing. The repertoire holds some 2,500,000 clones, with 93% as singletons. The sequenced material came from naive CD4+ T cells from PBMCs. Subset defined: CD45RA+ positively selected. The receptors here all came from a man aged 18 to 30 in good health. Some clones in this sample may be carry-over from other donors' samples.

V gene TRBV19 combines with J gene TRBJ2-6; D is ambiguous. Trimming left V 2 bases short and J 3 bases short, with 8 bases between. The germline V gene encodes CDR1 LNHDA and CDR2 SQIVND (reference sequence). This CDR3 is 15 amino acids long. The DNA of the CDR3 is TGTGCCAGTAGTATAAGGTTTGGTGGGGCCAACGTCCTGACTTTC. It is translated as CASSIRFGGANVLTF.

This chain uses TRBV30 with TRBJ2-5; the match to TRBD1 covers 9 bases. From germline, CDR1 is GTSNPN and CDR2 SVGIG (reference sequence). This CDR3 contains 13 residues. The trim removed 7 bases at V and 11 bases at J, leaving 14 bases unmatched. CDR3 residues: CALETGGGGGQYF. DNA of the CDR3: TGTGCCTTAGAGACAGGGGGAGGAGGTGGGCAGTACTTC.

The chain joins TRBV14 to TRBJ2-7, with D possibly TRBD1 on 6 matching bases. Trimming removed 2 bases from V and 6 bases from J, with 17 bases in between. Germline V gene sequence: CDR1 SGHDN, CDR2 FVKESK. The CDR3 runs 15 residues. In DNA, the CDR3 is TGTGCCAGCAGCCAACCGGGACATAGTCTTGCCGAGCAGTACTTC. It encodes CASSQPGHSLAEQYF. Based on the CDR3 plus reference TRBV14 and TRBJ2-7, the full variable domain is EAGVTQFPSHSVIEKGQTVTLRCDPISGHDNLYWYRRVMGKEIKFLLHFVKESKQDESGMPNNRFLAERTGGTYSTLKVQPAELEDSGVYFCASSQPGHSLAEQYFGPGTRLTVT.

This chain links TRBV5-1 with TRBJ2-3; D might be TRBD1 (6 bases). The CDR3 extends over 16 amino acids. The ends were cut back, 4 bases at V and 2 bases at J, with 17 bases in the middle. Per germline, CDR1 SGHRS and CDR2 YFSETQ. The CDR3 DNA is TGCGCCAGCAGCCCGGGACATAGGTTTGCCACAGATACGCAGTATTTT. Translated, it gives CASSPGHRFATDTQYF.

The genes are TRBV2 and TRBJ2-7, with TRBD2 as a possible D gene (5 bases). The V end was cut by 3 bases, the J end by 0 bases, with 15 bases between. The V gene's germline CDR1 is SNHLY and CDR2 FYNNEI. This CDR3 contains 16 residues. CDR3 coding DNA: TGTGCCAGCAGTGATTGGTCAACGGGGTTCTCCTACGAGCAGTACTTC. Protein product: CASSDWSTGFSYEQYF. The full variable domain, with the rest looked up from reference TRBV2 and TRBJ2-7, is EPEVTQTPSHQVTQMGQEVILRCVPISNHLYFYWYRQILGQKVEFLVSFYNNEISEKSEIFDDQFSVERPDGSNFTLKIRSTKLEDSAMYFCASSDWSTGFSYEQYFGPGTRLTVT.

V usage is TRBV5-1 and J usage is TRBJ2-3, with 8 bases fitting TRBD2. CDR3 length: 15 amino acids. From germline, CDR1 is SGHRS and CDR2 YFSETQ. V was clipped by 6 bases and J by 6 bases; unmatched bases: 12. The CDR3 here is CASTKTGTSVDTQYF. CDR3 nucleotide sequence: TGCGCCAGCACAAAAACCGGGACTAGTGTTGATACGCAGTATTTT.

V is TRBV30 and J is TRBJ1-4, with D perhaps matching TRBD1 (6 bases). Germline V gives CDR1 GTSNPN, CDR2 SVGIG (reference sequence). This CDR3 has 15 amino acids. V was trimmed by 2 bases and J by 5 bases, leaving 15 bases between them. CDR3 DNA: TGTGCCTGGAGTCTTTCCGGGGGCAGGAATGAAAAACTGTTTTTT. This codes for CAWSLSGGRNEKLFF.

This chain links TRBV4-1 with TRBJ2-7; TRBD1 matches at 10 bases. Germline CDR1 reads MGHRA; CDR2 reads YSYEKL. After removal of 6 bases from V and 5 bases from J, the junction contained 10 bases not matched to a gene. The CDR3 has 15 residues. The CDR3 reads CASRSYGTGEHEQYF. CDR3 in DNA: TGCGCCAGCAGGTCGTATGGGACAGGGGAGCACGAGCAGTACTTC.

This chain connects TRBV27 to TRBJ1-1, with TRBD1 identical over 11 bases. This CDR3 spans 13 amino acids. With V trimmed by 4 bases and J by 10 bases, 5 bases remained unmatched. Germline V gene data show CDR1 as MNHEY and CDR2 as SMNVEV (reference sequence). CDR3 in DNA: TGTGCCAGCAGTTGGGGGACAGGGGGACGAGCTTTCTTT. Amino acid sequence: CASSWGTGGRAFF.

V is TRBV6-1 and J is TRBJ1-1, with no clear D. V was shortened by 6 bases and J by 1 base, with 9 bases between the two germline ends. This CDR3 has 13 residues. The germline V gene encodes CDR1 MNHNS and CDR2 SASEGT. The CDR3 coding sequence is TGTGCCAGCAGAGCTAGACAGAACACTGAAGCTTTCTTT. Its translation: CASRARQNTEAFF.